The clone carrying this T cell receptor beta chain was picked up a small number of times. Antigen unknown. V was trimmed by 4 bases and J by 6 bases, leaving 15 bases between them. The CDR3 runs to 13 residues. Germline lookup yields CDR1 SQVTM and CDR2 ANQGSEA. This record comes from a study of identical twins. Whole-study results and caveats: Fewer insertions marked abundant cord blood beta clonotypes; young adult naive trended weakly, memory not at all.

Unique molecular identifiers were in the cDNA, with template-switch universal primer binding. One entry per CDR3 protein, called by TCRdb with MiXCR from the 5' RACE reads. The sample yields some 330,000 distinct CDR3 sequences, 9% seen once. This chain connects TRBV29-1 to TRBJ1-1; tentatively, D is TRBD1 (5 bases). The TCR originated in a woman in her 50s in good health. Material for sequencing was naive T cells sorted from blood. CDR3 sequence (DNA): TGCAGCGTTGCCCGCCGACAGTCGCCTGAAGCTTTCTTT. Translating it yields CSVARRQSPEAFF.